This TCR beta chain was identified during a study of CD4 T cells in relation to SARS-CoV-2 and coronaviruses. Study in general: Median patient age was around 40 years, spanning 21 to 72 years. Convalescent patients were seven or eight males and a handful of females; two were Hispanic. Shared crossreactive spike epitopes were mapped to their HLA restriction.

V shed 1 base and J 4 bases; nucleotides not matched to a gene: 9. Germline V gives CDR1 SGHNT, CDR2 YENEEA. The CDR3 sequence is 17 residues long. TCRdb's copy holds only in-frame clones and misses some; the assay was immunoSEQ multiplex PCR. The data show approximately 37,000 clones, 80% to 90% seen once. The sequencing input was memory CD4+ T cells from PBMCs. The V and J genes are TRBV11-3 and TRBJ2-2; 7 positions agree with TRBD2. The receptor comes from an adult with COVID-19. The CDR3 sequence: CASSLVGGSGFTGELFF. The CDR3 DNA is TGTGCCAGCAGCTTAGTCGGGGGGTCCGGATTCACCGGGGAGCTGTTTTTT.